Sequencing of this TCR beta chain was carried out in a study of control samples from healthy donors and cancer patients. Libraries were prepared by immunoSEQ multiplex PCR; TCRdb keeps only in-frame clonotypes and omits some of them. Among tens of thousands of clones listed, approximately 90% were seen once. The sequence was collected from a man aged 25-40 years with colorectal cancer. Input material: PBMCs.

As DNA, the CDR3 is TGTGCCAGCAGTCGACTCGGACTAGCGGACAATGAGCAGTTCTTC. Translated, it gives CASSRLGLADNEQFF. The chain uses TRBV6-6 and TRBJ2-1; 10 positions agree with TRBD2. CDR1 is MNHNY, CDR2 SVGAGI, per germline (reference sequence). The CDR3 is 15 residues long. With 5 bases clipped from V and 5 bases from J, the junction kept 6 bases outside the gene matches.